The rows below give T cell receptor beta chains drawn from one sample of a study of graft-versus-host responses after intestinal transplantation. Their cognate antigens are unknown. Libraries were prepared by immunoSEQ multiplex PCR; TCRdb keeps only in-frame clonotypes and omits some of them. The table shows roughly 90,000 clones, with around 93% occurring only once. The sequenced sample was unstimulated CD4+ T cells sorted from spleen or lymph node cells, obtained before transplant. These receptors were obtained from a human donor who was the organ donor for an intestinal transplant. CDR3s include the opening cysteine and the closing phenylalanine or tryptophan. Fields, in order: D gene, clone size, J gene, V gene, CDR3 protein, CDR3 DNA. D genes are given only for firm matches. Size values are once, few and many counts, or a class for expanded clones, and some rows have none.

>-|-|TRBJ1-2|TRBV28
CASTLGGAPYGYTF
TGTGCCAGCACCCTAGGGGGGGCCCCCTATGGCTACACCTTC
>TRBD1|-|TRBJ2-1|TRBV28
CASSSTGASRVHEQFF
TGTGCCAGCAGTTCTACAGGGGCTAGCAGAGTCCATGAGCAGTTCTTC
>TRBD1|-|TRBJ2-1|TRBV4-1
CASSQELRGPYNEQFF
TGCGCCAGCAGCCAAGAGTTGAGGGGGCCGTACAATGAGCAGTTCTTC
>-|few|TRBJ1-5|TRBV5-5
CASSFFGGGNQPQHF
TGTGCCAGCAGCTTTTTTGGAGGGGGCAATCAGCCCCAGCATTTT
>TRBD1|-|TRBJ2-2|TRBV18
CASSPRQGVSGELFF
TGTGCCAGCTCACCACGACAGGGGGTTTCCGGGGAGCTGTTTTTT
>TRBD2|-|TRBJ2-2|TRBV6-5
CASSSTSGNTGELFF
TGTGCCAGCAGTTCCACTAGCGGAAACACCGGGGAGCTGTTTTTT
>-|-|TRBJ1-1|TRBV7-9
CASSFESVPNTEAFF
TGTGCCAGCAGCTTCGAAAGCGTACCGAACACTGAAGCTTTCTTT
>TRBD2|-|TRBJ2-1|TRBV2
CASSGRGGHGSYNEQFF
TGTGCCAGCAGTGGGCGGGGGGGCCACGGGTCCTACAATGAGCAGTTCTTC
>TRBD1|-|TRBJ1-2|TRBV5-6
CASSLFQGGYPNYGYTF
TGTGCCAGCAGCTTGTTCCAGGGGGGATATCCTAACTATGGCTACACCTTC
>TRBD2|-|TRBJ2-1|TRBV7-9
CASSVTPTSGHASYNEQFF
TGTGCCAGCAGCGTTACCCCGACTAGCGGACATGCATCCTACAATGAGCAGTTCTTC
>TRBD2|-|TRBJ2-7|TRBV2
CAGLTGLAGANYEQYF
TGTGCCGGATTAACGGGACTAGCGGGGGCAAACTACGAGCAGTACTTC
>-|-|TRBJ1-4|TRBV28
CASSHPQGLGKLFF
TGTGCCAGCAGTCACCCACAGGGTTTGGGAAAACTGTTTTTT
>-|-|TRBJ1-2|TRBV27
CASSFFSYYGYTF
TGTGCCAGCAGTTTCTTCAGTTACTATGGCTACACCTTC
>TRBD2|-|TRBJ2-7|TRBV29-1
CSVLKSGNSEQYF
TGCAGCGTGCTGAAGAGCGGGAATTCCGAGCAGTACTTC
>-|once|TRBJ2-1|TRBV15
CATSRDLARLSYNEQFF
TGTGCCACCAGCCGTGACTTGGCCCGTTTATCCTACAATGAGCAGTTCTTC
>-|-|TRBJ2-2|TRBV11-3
CASSLDGANTGELFF
TGTGCCAGCAGCTTAGACGGGGCGAACACCGGGGAGCTGTTTTTT
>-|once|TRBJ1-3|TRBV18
CASSPAVGSSGNTIYF
TGTGCCAGCTCACCTGCGGTTGGTTCCTCTGGAAACACCATATATTTT
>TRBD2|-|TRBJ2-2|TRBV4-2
CASSQWTSGGGNTGELFF
TGTGCCAGCAGCCAGTGGACTAGCGGGGGGGGGAACACCGGGGAGCTGTTTTTT
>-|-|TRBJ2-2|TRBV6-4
CASSEYLGTGELFF
TGTGCCAGCAGTGAATATCTCGGCACCGGGGAGCTGTTTTTT
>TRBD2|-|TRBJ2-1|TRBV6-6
CASSYVKRGGHNEQFF
TGTGCCAGCAGTTACGTTAAGCGGGGGGGCCACAATGAGCAGTTCTTC
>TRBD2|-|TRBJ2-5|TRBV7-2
CASSPFGTRVETQYF
TGTGCCAGCAGTCCCTTCGGGACTAGGGTAGAGACCCAGTACTTC
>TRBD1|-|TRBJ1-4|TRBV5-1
CASSYDKMGTGNEKLFF
TGCGCCAGCAGCTACGACAAAATGGGGACAGGGAATGAAAAACTGTTTTTT
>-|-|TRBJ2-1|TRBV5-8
CASSLMTITTIHEQFF
TGTGCCAGCAGCTTGATGACTATAACTACAATTCATGAGCAGTTCTTC
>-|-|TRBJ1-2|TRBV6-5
CASSRVSEYGYTF
TGTGCCAGCAGTCGGGTGTCGGAATATGGCTACACCTTC
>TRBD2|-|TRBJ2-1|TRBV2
CASSVEAGGPNEQFF
TGTGCCAGCAGTGTAGAGGCGGGAGGGCCCAATGAGCAGTTCTTC
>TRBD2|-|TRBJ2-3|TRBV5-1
CASSLGGLAGSTDTQYF
TGCGCCAGCAGCTTGGGGGGACTAGCGGGGTCCACAGATACGCAGTATTTT
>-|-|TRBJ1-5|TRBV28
CASSRQVINQPQHF
TGTGCCAGCAGCCGACAGGTAATTAATCAGCCCCAGCATTTT
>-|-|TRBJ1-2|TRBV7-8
CASSFSGVDYGYTF
TGTGCCAGCAGCTTTTCCGGGGTGGACTATGGCTACACCTTC
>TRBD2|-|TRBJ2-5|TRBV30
CAWTSGGETQYF
TGTGCCTGGACTAGCGGGGGAGAGACCCAGTACTTC
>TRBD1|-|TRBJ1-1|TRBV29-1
CSVGGTGWGNTEAFF
TGCAGCGTTGGCGGGACAGGGTGGGGGAACACTGAAGCTTTCTTT
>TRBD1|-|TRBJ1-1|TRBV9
CASSVTGDIGAFF
TGTGCCAGCAGCGTTACAGGGGATATCGGAGCTTTCTTT
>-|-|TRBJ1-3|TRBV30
CAWNPGIKLSGNTIYF
TGTGCCTGGAACCCAGGGATCAAGCTGTCTGGAAACACCATATATTTT
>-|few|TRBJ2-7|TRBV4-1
CASSSPKPDRKISYEQYF
TGCGCCAGCAGCTCCCCAAAACCAGACAGGAAGATTAGCTACGAGCAGTACTTC
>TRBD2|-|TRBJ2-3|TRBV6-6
CASSQGLAGSDTQYF
TGTGCCAGCAGTCAGGGACTAGCGGGGTCAGATACGCAGTATTTT
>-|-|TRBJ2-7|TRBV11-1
CASSLSLAKTYEQYF
TGTGCCAGCAGCTTAAGCCTAGCGAAAACTTACGAGCAGTACTTC
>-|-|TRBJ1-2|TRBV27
CASSFRAGSGYTF
TGTGCCAGCAGCTTCCGGGCAGGGTCCGGCTACACCTTC
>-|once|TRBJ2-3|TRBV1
CTSSHQEGGVTHFRPTDTQYF
TGCACCAGCAGCCATCAGGAGGGAGGGGTAACCCATTTTCGGCCCACAGATACGCAGTATTTT
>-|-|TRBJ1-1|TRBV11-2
CASSAQGFGTEAFF
TGTGCCAGCAGCGCCCAGGGGTTTGGCACTGAAGCTTTCTTT
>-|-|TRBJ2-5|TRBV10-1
CASSESTGGYQETQYF
TGCGCCAGCAGTGAGTCGACCGGCGGGTACCAAGAGACCCAGTACTTC
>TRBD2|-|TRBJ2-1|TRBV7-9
CASSLAVAGISNEQFF
TGTGCCAGCAGCTTAGCGGTAGCGGGGATTAGCAATGAGCAGTTCTTC
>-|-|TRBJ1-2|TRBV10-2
CASSESGGGYGYTF
TGCGCCAGCAGTGAATCGGGGGGCGGCTATGGCTACACCTTC
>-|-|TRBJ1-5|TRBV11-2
CASSLQGNQPQHF
TGTGCCAGCAGCTTACAGGGCAATCAGCCCCAGCATTTT
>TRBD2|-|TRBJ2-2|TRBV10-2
CASSGRGVVGELFF
TGCGCCAGCTCCGGGCGGGGGGTGGTCGGGGAGCTGTTTTTT
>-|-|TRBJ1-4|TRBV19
CASNQGGPNEKLFF
TGTGCCAGTAACCAGGGAGGGCCTAATGAAAAACTGTTTTTT
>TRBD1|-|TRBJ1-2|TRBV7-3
CASSLGGQAGGYTF
TGTGCCAGCAGCTTAGGGGGACAGGCAGGTGGCTACACCTTC
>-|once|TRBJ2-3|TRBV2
CASSRGISTDTQYF
TGTGCCAGCAGCCGGGGGATAAGCACAGATACGCAGTATTTT
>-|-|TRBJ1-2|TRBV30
CAWSGGAVGYTF
TGTGCCTGGAGCGGGGGGGCGGTGGGCTACACCTTC
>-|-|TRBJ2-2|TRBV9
CASSTYKSNTGELFF
TGTGCCAGCAGCACATATAAGTCGAACACCGGGGAGCTGTTTTTT